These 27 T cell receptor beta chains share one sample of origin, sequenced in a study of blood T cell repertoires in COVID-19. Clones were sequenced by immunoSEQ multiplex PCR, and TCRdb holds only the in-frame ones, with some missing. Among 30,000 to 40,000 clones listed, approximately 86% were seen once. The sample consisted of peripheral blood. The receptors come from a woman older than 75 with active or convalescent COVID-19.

The CDR3 protein is CASSPRGIGTGELFF. The DNA for the CDR3 is TGTGCCAGCAGTCCCAGGGGCATTGGCACCGGGGAGCTGTTTTTT. V is TRBV5-4 and J is TRBJ2-2, with D tentatively TRBD1 (6 bases). V was trimmed by 5 bases and J by 4 bases, leaving 15 bases between them. The CDR3 runs 15 residues. Germline V gene data show CDR1 as SGHNT and CDR2 as YYREEE (reference sequence).

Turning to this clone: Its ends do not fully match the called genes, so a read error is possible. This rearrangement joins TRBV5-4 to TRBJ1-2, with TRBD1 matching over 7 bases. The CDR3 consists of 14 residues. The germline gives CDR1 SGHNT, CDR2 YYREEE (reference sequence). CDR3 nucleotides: TGTGCCGGCAGAACAGGGGCCCAAAGGGATGGCTACACCTTC. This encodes CAGRTGAQRDGYTF. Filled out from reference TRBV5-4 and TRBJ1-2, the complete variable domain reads ETGVTQSPTHLIKTRGQQVTLRCSSQSGHNTVSWYQQALGQGPQFIFQYYREEENGRGNFPPRFSGLQFPNYSSELNVNALELDDSALYLCAGRTGAQRDGYTFGSGTRLTVV.

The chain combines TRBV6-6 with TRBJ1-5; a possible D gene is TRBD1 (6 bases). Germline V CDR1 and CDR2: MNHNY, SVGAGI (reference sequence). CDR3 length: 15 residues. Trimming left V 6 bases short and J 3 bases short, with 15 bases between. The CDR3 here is CASSNQGTPNQPQHF. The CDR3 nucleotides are TGTGCCAGCAGCAATCAGGGGACGCCCAATCAGCCCCAGCATTTT.

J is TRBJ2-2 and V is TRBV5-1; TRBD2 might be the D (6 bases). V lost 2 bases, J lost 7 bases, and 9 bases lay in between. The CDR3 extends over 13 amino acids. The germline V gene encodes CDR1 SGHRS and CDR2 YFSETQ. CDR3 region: CASSFQGGGELFF. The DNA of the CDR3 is TGCGCCAGCAGCTTTCAGGGAGGCGGGGAGCTGTTTTTT.

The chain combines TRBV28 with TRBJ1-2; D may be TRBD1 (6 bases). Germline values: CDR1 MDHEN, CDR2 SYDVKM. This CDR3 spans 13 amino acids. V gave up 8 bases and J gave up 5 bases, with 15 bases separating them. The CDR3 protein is CASQSGGLYGYTF. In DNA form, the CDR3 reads TGTGCCAGCCAATCGGGGGGGCTGTATGGCTACACCTTC.

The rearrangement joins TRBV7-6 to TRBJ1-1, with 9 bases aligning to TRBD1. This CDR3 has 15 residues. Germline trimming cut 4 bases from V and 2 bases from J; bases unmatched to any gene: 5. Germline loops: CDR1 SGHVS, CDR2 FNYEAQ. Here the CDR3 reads CASSSRTGANTEAFF. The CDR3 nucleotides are TGTGCCAGCAGCTCCCGGACAGGGGCAAACACTGAAGCTTTCTTT.

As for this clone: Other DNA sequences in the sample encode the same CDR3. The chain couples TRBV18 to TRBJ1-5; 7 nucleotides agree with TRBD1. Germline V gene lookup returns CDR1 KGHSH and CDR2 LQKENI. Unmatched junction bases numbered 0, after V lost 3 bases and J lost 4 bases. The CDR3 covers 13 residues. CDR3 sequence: CASSPDRNQPQHF. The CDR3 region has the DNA TGTGCCAGCTCACCGGACAGGAATCAGCCCCAGCATTTT.

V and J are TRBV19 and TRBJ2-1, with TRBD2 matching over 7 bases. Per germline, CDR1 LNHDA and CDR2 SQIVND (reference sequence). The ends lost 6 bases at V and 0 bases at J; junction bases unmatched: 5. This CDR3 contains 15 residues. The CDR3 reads CASREAGNSYNEQFF. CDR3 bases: TGTGCCAGTAGAGAAGCGGGAAACTCCTACAATGAGCAGTTCTTC.

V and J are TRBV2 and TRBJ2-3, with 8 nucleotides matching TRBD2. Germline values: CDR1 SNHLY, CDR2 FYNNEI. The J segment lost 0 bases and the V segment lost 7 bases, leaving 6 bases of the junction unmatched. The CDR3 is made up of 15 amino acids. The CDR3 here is CASKVLAGSTDTQYF. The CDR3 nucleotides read TGTGCCAGCAAGGTGCTAGCGGGTAGCACAGATACGCAGTATTTT.

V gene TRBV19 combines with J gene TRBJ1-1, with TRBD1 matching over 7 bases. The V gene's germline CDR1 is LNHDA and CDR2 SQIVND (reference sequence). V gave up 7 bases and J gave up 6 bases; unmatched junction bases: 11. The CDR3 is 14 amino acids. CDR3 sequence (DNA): TGTGCCAGTACCCCTGGAGGGGGCAGTGCTGAAGCTTTCTTT. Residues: CASTPGGGSAEAFF.

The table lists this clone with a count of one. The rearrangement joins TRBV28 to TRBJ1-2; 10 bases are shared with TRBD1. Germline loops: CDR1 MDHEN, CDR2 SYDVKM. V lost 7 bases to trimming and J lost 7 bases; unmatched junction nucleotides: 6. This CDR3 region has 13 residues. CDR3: CASTLGTGVGYTF. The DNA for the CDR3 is TGTGCCAGCACCCTAGGGACAGGGGTTGGCTACACCTTC.

CDR3 nucleotide sequence: TGTGCCAGCAGCTTGGTTCGAGCGCGCTCCTACAATGAGCAGTTCTTC. This translates into CASSLVRARSYNEQFF. The chain uses TRBV5-6 and TRBJ2-1; D is undetermined. The CDR3 length is 16 residues. Germline V CDR1 and CDR2: SGHDT, YYEEEE. V was clipped by 0 bases and J by 0 bases, with 10 bases between them. The whole variable domain, remainder taken from reference TRBV5-6 and TRBJ2-1, is DAGVTQSPTHLIKTRGQQVTLRCSPKSGHDTVSWYQQALGQGPQFIFQYYEEEERQRGNFPDRFSGHQFPNYSSELNVNALLLGDSALYLCASSLVRARSYNEQFFGPGTRLTVL.

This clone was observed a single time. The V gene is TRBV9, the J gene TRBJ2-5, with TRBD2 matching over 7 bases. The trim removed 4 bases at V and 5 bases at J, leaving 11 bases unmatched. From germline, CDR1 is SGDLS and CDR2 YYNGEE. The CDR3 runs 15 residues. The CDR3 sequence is CASSQGGGGGETQYF. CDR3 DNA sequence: TGTGCCAGCAGCCAAGGCGGCGGGGGAGGGGAGACCCAGTACTTC.

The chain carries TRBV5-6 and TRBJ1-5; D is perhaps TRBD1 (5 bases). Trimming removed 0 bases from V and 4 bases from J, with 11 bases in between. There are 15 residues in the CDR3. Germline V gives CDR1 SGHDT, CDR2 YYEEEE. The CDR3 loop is CASSLGRQSNQPQHF. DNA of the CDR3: TGTGCCAGCAGCTTGGGGAGACAGTCGAATCAGCCCCAGCATTTT.

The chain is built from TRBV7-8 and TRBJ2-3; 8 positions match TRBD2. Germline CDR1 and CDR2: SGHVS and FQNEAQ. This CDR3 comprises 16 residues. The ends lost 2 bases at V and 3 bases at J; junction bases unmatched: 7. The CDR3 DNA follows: TGTGCCAGCAGCTTATTTCCGGGACTAGAAACAGATACGCAGTATTTT. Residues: CASSLFPGLETDTQYF.

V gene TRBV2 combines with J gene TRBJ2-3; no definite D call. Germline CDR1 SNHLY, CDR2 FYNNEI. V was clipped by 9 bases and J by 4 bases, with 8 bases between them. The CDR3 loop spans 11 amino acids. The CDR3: CASRRADTQYF. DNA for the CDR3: TGTGCCAGTCGCCGCGCAGATACGCAGTATTTT.

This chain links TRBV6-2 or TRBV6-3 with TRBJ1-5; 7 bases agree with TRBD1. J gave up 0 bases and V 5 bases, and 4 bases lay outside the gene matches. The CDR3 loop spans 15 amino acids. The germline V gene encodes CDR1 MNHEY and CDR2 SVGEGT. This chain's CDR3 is CASSTQGLSNQPQHF. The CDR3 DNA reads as TGTGCCAGCAGTACACAGGGGCTTAGCAATCAGCCCCAGCATTTT.

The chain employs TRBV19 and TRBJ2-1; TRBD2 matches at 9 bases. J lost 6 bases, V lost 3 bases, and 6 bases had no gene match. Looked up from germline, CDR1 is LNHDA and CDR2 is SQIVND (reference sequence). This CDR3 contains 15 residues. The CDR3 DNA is TGTGCCAGTAGTATTTTGGCGGGGGGGCCCAATGAGCAGTTCTTC. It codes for CASSILAGGPNEQFF.

The CDR3 DNA is TGTGCCAGCAGCCTCCGGGGGGCCCAGGTGGCGTTCTTC. It is translated as CASSLRGAQVAFF. The chain links TRBV4-2 to TRBJ2-1; a possible D gene is TRBD2 (7 bases). This CDR3 has 13 amino acids. V lost 4 bases and J 15 bases, leaving 19 bases between the germline ends. Germline V gene lookup returns CDR1 LGHNA and CDR2 YNFKEQ.

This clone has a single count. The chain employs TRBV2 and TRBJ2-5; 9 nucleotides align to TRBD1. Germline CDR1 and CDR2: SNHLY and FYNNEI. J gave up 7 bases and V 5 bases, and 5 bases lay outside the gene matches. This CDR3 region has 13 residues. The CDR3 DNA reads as TGTGCCAGCAGTTGGACAGGGGAAGGGACCCAGTACTTC. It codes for CASSWTGEGTQYF.

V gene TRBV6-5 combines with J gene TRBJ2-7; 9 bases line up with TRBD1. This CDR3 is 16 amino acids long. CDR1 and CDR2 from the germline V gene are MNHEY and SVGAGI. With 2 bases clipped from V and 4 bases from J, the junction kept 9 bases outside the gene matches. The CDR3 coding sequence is TGTGCCAGCAGTTACGGATCCGGGACAGGGATATACGAGCAGTACTTC. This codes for CASSYGSGTGIYEQYF.

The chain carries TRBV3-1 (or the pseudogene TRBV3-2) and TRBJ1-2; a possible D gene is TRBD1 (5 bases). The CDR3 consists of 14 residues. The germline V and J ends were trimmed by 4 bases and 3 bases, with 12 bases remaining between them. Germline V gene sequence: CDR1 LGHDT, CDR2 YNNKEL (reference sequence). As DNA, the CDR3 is TGTGCCAGCAGCCGCCAGGGTATGGACTATGGCTACACCTTC. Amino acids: CASSRQGMDYGYTF.

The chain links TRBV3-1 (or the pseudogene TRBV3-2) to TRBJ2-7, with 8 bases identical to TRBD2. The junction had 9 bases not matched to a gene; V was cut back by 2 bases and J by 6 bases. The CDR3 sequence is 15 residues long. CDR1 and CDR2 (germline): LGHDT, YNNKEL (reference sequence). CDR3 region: CASSQLLAARGEQYF. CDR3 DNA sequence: TGTGCCAGCAGCCAACTACTAGCGGCTCGGGGCGAGCAGTACTTC.

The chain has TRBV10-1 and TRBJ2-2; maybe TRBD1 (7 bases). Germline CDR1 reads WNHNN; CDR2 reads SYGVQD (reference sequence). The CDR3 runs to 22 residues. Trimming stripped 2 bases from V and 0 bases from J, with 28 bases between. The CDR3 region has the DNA TGCGCCAGCAGTGAGAACCCGAATGGGAGGACAGGACGAAGGCCGAACACCGGGGAGCTGTTTTTT. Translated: CASSENPNGRTGRRPNTGELFF.

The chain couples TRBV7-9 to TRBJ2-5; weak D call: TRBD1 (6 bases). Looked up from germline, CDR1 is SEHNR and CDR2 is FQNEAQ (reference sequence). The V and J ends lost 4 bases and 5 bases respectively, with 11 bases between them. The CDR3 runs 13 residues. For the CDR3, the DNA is TGTGCCAGCAGCTCAGGACAGAGGGAGACCCAGTACTTC. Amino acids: CASSSGQRETQYF. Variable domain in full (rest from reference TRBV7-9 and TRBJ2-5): DTGVSQNPRHKITKRGQNVTFRCDPISEHNRLYWYRQTLGQGPEFLTYFQNEAQLEKSRLLSDRFSAERPKGSFSTLEIQRTEQGDSAMYLCASSSGQRETQYFGPGTRLLVL.

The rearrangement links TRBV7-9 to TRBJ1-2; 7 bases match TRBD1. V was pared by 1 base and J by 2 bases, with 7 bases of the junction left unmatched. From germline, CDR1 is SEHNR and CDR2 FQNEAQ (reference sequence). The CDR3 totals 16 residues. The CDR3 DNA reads TGTGCCAGCAGCTTAGGAGGTGACAGGGCGAACTATGGCTACACCTTC. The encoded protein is CASSLGGDRANYGYTF.

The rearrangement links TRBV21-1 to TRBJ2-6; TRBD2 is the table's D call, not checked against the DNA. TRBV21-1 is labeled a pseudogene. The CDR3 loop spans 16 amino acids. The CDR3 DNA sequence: TGTGCCAGCAGCAACTTATTTCGTTCTGGGGCCAACGTCCTGACTTTC. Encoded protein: CASSNLFRSGANVLTF.